This TCR beta chain derives from a study of T cell responses to AZD1222 COVID-19 vaccine. Study-level points and caveats: Only five or six individuals given AZD1222 were seropositive at baseline. Spike was spanned by vaccine-associated CD4 TCRs, with dominance at 160-218 and 743-854. Spike-specific TCR repertoires showed rising breadth and depth after two AZD1222 doses. Donors, mostly white British, included more females; clonal diversity was possibly underestimated.

Comments on this clone: Its matching antigen is unknown.

Libraries were prepared by immunoSEQ multiplex PCR; TCRdb keeps only in-frame clonotypes and omits some of them. The sample carries more than 95,000 clones, 70% to 90% recorded once. The CDR3 consists of 14 residues. Per germline, CDR1 SGDLS and CDR2 YYNGEE. V was shortened by 0 bases and J by 0 bases, with 6 bases between the two germline ends. J is TRBJ2-5 and V is TRBV9; D perhaps matches TRBD1 (5 bases). This sequence was found in an adult in good health. This sample comprised peripheral blood, obtained on day 0 of MenACWY control vaccination. CDR3 protein: CASSVGTNQETQYF. The CDR3 nucleotides are TGTGCCAGCAGCGTAGGGACAAACCAAGAGACCCAGTACTTC.